This T cell receptor beta chain was captured by sequencing in a study of a mutant IDH1 vaccine in newly diagnosed glioma. The V gene's germline CDR1 is SGHDN and CDR2 FVKESK. This CDR3 is built from 15 residues. Unmatched junction bases numbered 12, after V lost 4 bases and J lost 6 bases. A remark on this clone: Its cognate antigen is unknown.

Here immunoSEQ multiplex PCR was the method, and the copy in TCRdb shows in-frame clones only, minus some. The table lists roughly 34,000 clones, about four fifths of them singletons, with roughly 12% in the top ten. Described time point: week 5, during vaccination. Vaccinated patients received 300 ug of mutant IDH1 20-mer peptide per dose, with topical imiquimod. This receptor was obtained from a man between 50 and 59 years old with glioma. V is TRBV14 and J is TRBJ2-7; 7 nucleotides line up with TRBD1. The sequencing here drew on PBMCs, taken from a glioma patient whose treatment included an IDH1 peptide vaccine. Here the CDR3 reads CASSLRDSPRGEQYF. In DNA form, the CDR3 reads TGTGCCAGCAGCCTCCGGGACAGCCCAAGGGGCGAGCAGTACTTC.